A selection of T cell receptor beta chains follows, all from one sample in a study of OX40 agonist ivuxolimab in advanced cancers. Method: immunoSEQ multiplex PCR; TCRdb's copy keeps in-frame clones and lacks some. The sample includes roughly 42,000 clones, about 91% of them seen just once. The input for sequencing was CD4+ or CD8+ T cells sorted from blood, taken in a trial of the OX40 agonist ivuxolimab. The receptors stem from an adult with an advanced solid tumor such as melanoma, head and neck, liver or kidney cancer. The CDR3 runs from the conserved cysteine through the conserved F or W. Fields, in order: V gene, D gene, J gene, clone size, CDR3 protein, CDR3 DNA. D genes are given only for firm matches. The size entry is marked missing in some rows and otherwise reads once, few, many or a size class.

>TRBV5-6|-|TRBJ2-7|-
CASSMARALDYEQYF
TGTGCCAGCAGCATGGCAAGGGCCCTCGACTACGAGCAGTACTTC
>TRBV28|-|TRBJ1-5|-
CASSLTEQPQHF
TGTGCCAGCAGTTTAACCGAGCAGCCCCAGCATTTT
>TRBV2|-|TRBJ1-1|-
CASSDVTGTEAFF
TGTGCCAGCAGTGATGTCACAGGGACTGAAGCTTTCTTT
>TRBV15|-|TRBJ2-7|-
CATSRDGSAYEQYF
TGTGCCACCAGCAGAGATGGTAGCGCCTACGAGCAGTACTTC
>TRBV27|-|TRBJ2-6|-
CASSSDSGSSGANVLTF
TGTGCCAGCAGTTCCGACAGTGGAAGCTCTGGGGCCAACGTCCTGACTTTC
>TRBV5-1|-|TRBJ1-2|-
CASSFGQTKVHYGYTF
TGCGCCAGCAGCTTTGGACAGACGAAAGTACACTATGGCTACACCTTC
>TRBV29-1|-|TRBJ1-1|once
CSVEEQGIAFF
TGCAGCGTTGAAGAACAGGGAATTGCTTTCTTT
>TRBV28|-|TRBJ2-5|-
CASSLYGSQETQYF
TGTGCCAGCAGTTTATACGGGAGCCAAGAGACCCAGTACTTC
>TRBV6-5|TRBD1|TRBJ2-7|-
CASNPYRGHSYEQYF
TGTGCCAGCAACCCTTACAGGGGGCATTCCTACGAGCAGTACTTC
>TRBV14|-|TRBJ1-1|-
CASSLKGDGRSFF
TGTGCCAGCAGTCTCAAAGGGGACGGGCGTTCCTTCTTT